This T cell receptor (beta chain) derives from a study of cytomegalovirus exposure and HLA in healthy donors (dated by TCRdb to about 2017). Background on the whole study: An earlier analysis of roughly 630 of the donors reported 250 to 300 Gb of sequence data and some 120 million unique TCR beta sequences from 190 million or so T cells. Every repertoire in the discovery cohort had been generated on one and the same sequencing platform. The study used immunosequencing to profile the T cell repertoires of approximately 640 subjects and linked those repertoires to cytomegalovirus serostatus. A later analysis re-analyzed previously published TCR beta repertoires from approximately 670 donors and added high-resolution HLA genotyping to study TCR occurrence patterns. Across roughly 420 genotyped donors of the cohort, an average of roughly 230,000 unique TCR beta nucleotide sequences per donor were sequenced, and around 20% of those sequences were non-productive. Along with the approximately 700-subject first cohort, a separate validation cohort of about 110 different subjects was used. The study aimed to test whether cataloging public T cell receptors could reveal signatures of past pathogen exposure. To predict cytomegalovirus infection status, the study combined high-throughput TCR immunosequencing, statistical association of individual TCRs with disease status, and machine learning. Rather than drawing on any new phenotypic data, the later analysis identified candidate immune exposures from TCR beta sequences and the way those sequences occurred across donors. A later genetic analysis took genome-wide SNP genotypes for about 55% of the 666 donors and used that subset as a discovery cohort. Typing coverage varied by locus: roughly 629-640 donors for A, B, C, DRB1 and DQB1; more than 500 for DQA1; 600 to 610 for DPA1; approximately 470 for DPB1. To decide whether each TCR beta V gene segment behaved as functional or pseudogenic, an earlier analysis of some 580 of the donors relied on high-throughput TCR beta sequencing. A handful of DR-DQ haplotypes were handled as single units for association and clustering because linkage in the cohort was strong. Among the roughly 370 genotyped donors, around 81% belonged to the genetic ancestry cluster associated with self-reported Caucasian donors. Both class I and class II loci were covered by HLA typing, at four-digit resolution. An early release covering approximately 600 HLA-typed donors comprised roughly 300 gigabases of sequencing data and around 80 million unique TCR sequences. Alongside the repertoire data, information on donor age, sex, ethnicity and CMV serostatus was compiled.

The cohort was made up of approximately 700 healthy bone marrow donors. At the time of sampling, all cohort members were nominally healthy, though unrecorded immune exposures were likely present. The donor was CMV seronegative and belonged to the group of 352 seronegative cohort members. Every donor gave a peripheral blood sample, and the peripheral blood mononuclear cells from that sample were used for TCR beta sequencing. The Qiagen DNeasy Blood Extraction Kit was used to extract genomic DNA from the blood cell samples. The library was built by means of the immunoSEQ multiplex PCR assay. For the multiplex PCR, a mixture combining 60 forward primers for TCR Vbeta segments and 13 reverse primers for TCR Jbeta segments was used. The CDR3 region of rearranged TCR beta genes was amplified from genomic DNA with a multiplex PCR assay. On the Illumina HiSeq System, the amplified TCR beta libraries were sequenced as 87-base-pair reads. For the original study's pipeline: In a later analysis, tens of millions of unique TCR beta chains were counted across the 650 to 700 repertoires, and around 10 million of these chains were shared by at least two donors. Raw reads were error-corrected and collapsed into unique sequences with a nearest-neighbor algorithm that merged closely related sequences to remove PCR and sequencing errors. V, D and J gene segments were assigned by aligning CDR3 sequences to IMGT reference sequences. For a sequence to be retained, a match of at least six nucleotides to both a V gene segment and a J gene segment was required. Rearrangements were classified as productive when the CDR3 lacked stop codons and remained in frame with V and J, and all other rearrangements were classified as non-productive. CDR3 was defined by IMGT convention, running from the second conserved V-encoded cysteine to the conserved J-encoded phenylalanine. In an earlier analysis of 550 to 650 of the donors, sequences lacking an unambiguous match to a single V gene segment were excluded. In an earlier analysis of a few hundred of the donors, a V segment was called functional when productive rearrangements were above 56.7%, and segregating when the standard deviation between donors exceeded 5%. A statistical classification framework was built for diagnosing cytomegalovirus status from the catalog of TCR beta chain sequences. A later analysis assigned V and J genes by comparing TCR nucleotide sequences with IMGT/GENE-DB human TR gene sequences. Using the TCRdist pipeline, a later analysis assigned CDR3 sequences along with most-parsimonious VDJ recombination scenarios. A later analysis defined each TCR beta chain by its CDR3 amino acid sequence plus V-gene family, and excluded reads lacking a unique V-gene family. To address suspected cross-contamination and a sequencing artifact, a later analysis removed approximately 590 highly shared, low-generation-probability nucleotide sequences. For each public chain, a later analysis derived a clonal expansion index from normalized ranks of inferred template counts within each repertoire. Generation probabilities in a later analysis came from a VDJ recombination model fitted to out-of-frame rearrangements, and those results were checked against IGoR. In a later analysis, hypergeometric tests were used to score TCR-TCR, TCR-HLA and TCR-CMV co-occurrence, with a repertoire-size bias correction applied to TCR pairs. To estimate false discovery rates, a later analysis permuted the HLA or CMV assignments 20 times. In a later analysis, co-occurring TCRs were grouped using DBSCAN, and TCRdist sequence similarity was added for clustering within HLA-allele-positive subsets. Repertoires with fewer than 30,000 or more than 120,000 public chains, plus five repertoires with anomalous nucleotide sharing, were excluded from co-occurrence clustering. The table comes from immuneACCESS by way of TCRdb, which keeps in-frame sequences with V and J called. Part of the clones is missing from these tables; in studies checked, under half for an unresolved V gene and the rest for unknown reasons. V, J and clone size are taken as reported in that table, and D and trimming were inferred from the DNA itself. Across this sample there are 170,000 or so clones, with less than 90% seen only once. The top ten clones comprise about 1.6% of the sample.

General study outcomes and caveats: According to a later analysis, parvovirus B19, influenza, CMV and Epstein-Barr virus appeared linked to several top co-occurrence clusters. In both the original and validation cohorts, the classifier was reported to diagnose cytomegalovirus status with high specificity and sensitivity. When HLA alleles, especially DR and DQ, strongly co-occurred, TCR associations were difficult to assign to individual alleles. In a later genetic analysis, a missense DCLRE1C variant was associated with V-gene and J-gene trimming of TCR beta chains, and the association was replicated in an independent cohort. In an earlier analysis of approximately 590 of the donors, most TCR beta V segments were observed in productive rearrangements about 87% or about 30% of the time, broadly matching IMGT annotations. Across donors, most TCR sequences were observed very rarely, whereas some public TCRs were present in many individuals. In a later analysis, HLA-associated TCR beta chains were found to be more clonally expanded and to have lower generation probabilities than equally common non-associated chains. A few of the identified cytomegalovirus-associated TCR beta chains were confirmed in vitro to be specific for cytomegalovirus antigens. The study gave a list of some 150 TCR beta chains associated with cytomegalovirus. About 15 rarely observed V segments, including chromosome 9 orphons, were excluded from the earlier analysis of approximately 500 of the donors because counts were too low. Some IMGT-functional V segments, including TRBV6-2 and TRBV6-3, could not be told apart with the 87-base-pair reads, so those segments were excluded. Linkage disequilibrium might explain the correlated functional status among segregating V segments, but an unknown experimental factor could not be ruled out. In a later analysis, most CMV-associated TCR beta chains were found to appear HLA-restricted, with HLA associations seemingly driven largely by CMV exposure. In a later analysis, TCR association rates were found to vary across HLA loci, with the most associated TCRs seen for DRB1 alleles and the fewest for HLA-C alleles. Because HLA typing was missing for some donors at each locus, association tests included only the typed subset. A cluster of highly shared sequence variants was judged likely to represent a technical artifact of the sequencing pipeline. A further reported finding was that TCR beta sequences accurately predicted the HLA-A and HLA-B alleles for most subjects in the first cohort. At a false discovery rate of 0.05, a later analysis linked some 17,000 TCR beta sequences to specific HLA alleles. Only TCR beta chains were sequenced in this cohort, and the absence of alpha or paired-chain data limited detectable features. The authors suggested that the approach could potentially be generalized to other disease states and immunological phenotypes. A later genetic analysis reported fewer N-insertions in productive TCRs among donors in an Asian-associated ancestry cluster than the roughly 720-donor mean. The only immune exposure information available for the cohort was CMV serostatus. Sequencing depth was assumed to be roughly uniform across donors in the presence/absence analyses, though that assumption may not hold.

Of note for this clone: It has no known antigen specificity. An end of the junction differs from the germline gene, which may be a read error.

The CDR3 sequence holds 17 residues, the cysteine and phenylalanine included. The kept DNA is CDR3 alone, 51 bases in frame from the first base. CDR1 MNHNS and CDR2 SASEGT were looked up in the germline V gene. The material sequenced was PBMCs. The rearrangement joined TRBV6-1 to TRBJ2-2; a stretch of 8 junction bases matches TRBD1. The receptor was derived from a man aged 45 to 65 in good health and CMV-seronegative. The CDR3 protein sequence reads: CASSKARAGGYAGELFF. At the DNA level, the sequence is TGTGCCAGCAGTAAAGCTAGGGCAGGGGGCTATGCCGGGGAGCTGTTTTTT.